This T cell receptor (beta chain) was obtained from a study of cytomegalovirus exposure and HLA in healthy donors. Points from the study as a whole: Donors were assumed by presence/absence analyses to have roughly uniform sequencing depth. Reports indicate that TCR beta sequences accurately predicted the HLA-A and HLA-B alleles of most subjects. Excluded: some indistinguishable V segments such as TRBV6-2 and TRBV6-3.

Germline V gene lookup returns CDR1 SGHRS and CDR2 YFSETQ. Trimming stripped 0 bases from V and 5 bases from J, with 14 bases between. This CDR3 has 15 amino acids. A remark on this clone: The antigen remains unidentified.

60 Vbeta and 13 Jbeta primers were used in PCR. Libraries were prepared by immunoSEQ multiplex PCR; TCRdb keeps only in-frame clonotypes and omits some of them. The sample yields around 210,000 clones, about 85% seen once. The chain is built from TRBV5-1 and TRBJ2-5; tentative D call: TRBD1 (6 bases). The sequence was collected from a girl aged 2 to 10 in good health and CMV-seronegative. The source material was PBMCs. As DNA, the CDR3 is TGCGCCAGCAGCTTGGGTGTAGGGGGATCGGAGACCCAGTACTTC. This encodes CASSLGVGGSETQYF.